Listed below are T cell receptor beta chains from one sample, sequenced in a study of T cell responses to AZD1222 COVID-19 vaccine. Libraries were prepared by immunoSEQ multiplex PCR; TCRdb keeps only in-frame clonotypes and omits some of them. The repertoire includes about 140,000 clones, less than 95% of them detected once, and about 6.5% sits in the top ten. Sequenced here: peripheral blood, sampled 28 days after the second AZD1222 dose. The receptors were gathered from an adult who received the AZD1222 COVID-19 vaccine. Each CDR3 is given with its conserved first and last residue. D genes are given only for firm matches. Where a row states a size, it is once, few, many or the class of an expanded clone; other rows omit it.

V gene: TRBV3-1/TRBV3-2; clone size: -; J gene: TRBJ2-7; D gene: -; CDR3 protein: CASSQLITGTFSYEQYF; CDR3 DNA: TGTGCCAGCAGCCAGCTAATTACCGGGACCTTCTCCTACGAGCAGTACTTC
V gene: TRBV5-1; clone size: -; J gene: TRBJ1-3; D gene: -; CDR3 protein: CASKPEVNNGNTIYF; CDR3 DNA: TGCGCCAGCAAGCCGGAAGTGAACAATGGAAACACCATATATTTT
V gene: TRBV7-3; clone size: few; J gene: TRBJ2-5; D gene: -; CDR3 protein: CASSFQAGEMETQYF; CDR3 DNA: TGTGCCAGCAGCTTCCAGGCAGGGGAGATGGAGACCCAGTACTTC
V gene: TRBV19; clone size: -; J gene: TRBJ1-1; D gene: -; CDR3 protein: CASNRRENTEAFF; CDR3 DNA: TGTGCCAGTAATCGCAGGGAGAACACTGAGGCTTTCTTT
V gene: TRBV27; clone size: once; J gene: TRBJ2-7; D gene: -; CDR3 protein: CASMGEGHYEQYF; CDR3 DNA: TGTGCCAGCATGGGCGAGGGGCACTACGAGCAGTACTTC
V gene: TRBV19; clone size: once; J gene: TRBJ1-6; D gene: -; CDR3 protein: CASSHRSTLHF; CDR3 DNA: TGTGCCAGTAGTCATAGGTCGACCCTCCACTTT
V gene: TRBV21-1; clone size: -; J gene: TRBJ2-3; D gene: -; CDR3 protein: CASSKVERGYTDTQYF; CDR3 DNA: TGTGCCAGCAGCAAAGTGGAGCGGGGTTACACAGATACGCAGTATTTT
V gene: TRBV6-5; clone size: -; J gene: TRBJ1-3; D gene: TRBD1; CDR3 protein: CASTQDRAQDTIYF; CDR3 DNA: TGTGCCAGCACCCAAGACAGGGCGCAGGACACCATATATTTT
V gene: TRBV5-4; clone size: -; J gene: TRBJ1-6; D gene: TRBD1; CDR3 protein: CASSSDRGRSPLHF; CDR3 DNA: TGTGCCAGCAGCTCTGACAGGGGGCGATCACCCCTCCACTTT
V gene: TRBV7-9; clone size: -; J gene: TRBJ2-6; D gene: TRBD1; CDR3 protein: CASSLDRGALSGANVLTF; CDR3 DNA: TGTGCCAGCAGCTTAGACAGGGGCGCCCTCTCTGGGGCCAACGTCCTGACTTTC
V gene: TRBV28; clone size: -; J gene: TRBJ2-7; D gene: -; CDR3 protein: CASRSLSYEQYF; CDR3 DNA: TGTGCCAGCAGATCTTTGTCCTACGAGCAGTACTTC
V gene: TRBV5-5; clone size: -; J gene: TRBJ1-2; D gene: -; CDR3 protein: CASSLEGRPDGYTF; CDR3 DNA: TGTGCCAGCAGCTTGGAGGGACGCCCGGACGGCTACACCTTC
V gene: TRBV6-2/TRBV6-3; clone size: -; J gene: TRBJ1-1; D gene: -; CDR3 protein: CASTPGYTEAFF; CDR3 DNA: TGTGCCAGCACCCCAGGGTACACTGAAGCTTTCTTT
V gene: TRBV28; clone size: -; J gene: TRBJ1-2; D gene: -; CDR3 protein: CASSLEQFHGYTF; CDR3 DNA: TGTGCCAGCAGTTTGGAACAGTTTCATGGCTACACCTTC
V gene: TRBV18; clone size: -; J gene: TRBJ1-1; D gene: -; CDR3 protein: CASSPLAQDTEAFF; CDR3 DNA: TGTGCCAGCTCACCGCTAGCACAGGACACTGAAGCTTTCTTT
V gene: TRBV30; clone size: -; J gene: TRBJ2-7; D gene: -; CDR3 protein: CACSRWGYEQYF; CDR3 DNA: TGTGCCTGTTCCCGTTGGGGCTACGAGCAGTACTTC
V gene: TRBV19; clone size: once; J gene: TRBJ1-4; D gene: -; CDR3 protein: CASSISSATNEKLFF; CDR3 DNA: TGTGCCAGTAGTATAAGTAGTGCAACTAATGAAAAACTGTTTTTT
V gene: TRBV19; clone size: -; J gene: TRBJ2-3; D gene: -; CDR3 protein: CASSIGFKDTQYF; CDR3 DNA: TGTGCCAGTAGTATAGGATTTAAGGATACGCAGTATTTT
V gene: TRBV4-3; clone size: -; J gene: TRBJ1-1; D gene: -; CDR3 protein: CASSLWGGYTYSSHTEAFF; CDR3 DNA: TGCGCCAGCAGCCTCTGGGGGGGTTACACTTACTCTTCTCACACTGAAGCTTTCTTT
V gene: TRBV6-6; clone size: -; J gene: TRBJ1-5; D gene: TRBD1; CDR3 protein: CASSRQGDSNQPQHF; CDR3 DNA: TGTGCCAGCAGCCGCCAGGGGGATAGCAATCAGCCCCAGCATTTT
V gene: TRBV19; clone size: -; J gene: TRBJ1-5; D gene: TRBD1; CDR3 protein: CASSPKPPGQSNQPQHF; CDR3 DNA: TGTGCCAGTAGCCCCAAACCGCCGGGACAGAGCAATCAGCCCCAGCATTTT
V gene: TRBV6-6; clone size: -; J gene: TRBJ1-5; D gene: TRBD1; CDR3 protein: CASSPVRQGAISAGGNQPQHF; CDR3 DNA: TGTGCCAGCAGCCCCGTACGGCAGGGGGCCATATCCGCAGGTGGCAATCAGCCCCAGCATTTT
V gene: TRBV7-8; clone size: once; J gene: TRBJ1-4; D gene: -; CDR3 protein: CASSLSVGATNEKLFF; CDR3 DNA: TGTGCCAGCAGCTTATCCGTTGGGGCAACTAATGAAAAACTGTTTTTT
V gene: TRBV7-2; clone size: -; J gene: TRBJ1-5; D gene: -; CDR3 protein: CASSRQVYSNQPQHF; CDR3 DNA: TGTGCCAGCAGCAGACAGGTGTATAGCAATCAGCCCCAGCATTTT
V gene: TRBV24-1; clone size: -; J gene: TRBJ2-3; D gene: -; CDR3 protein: CATSDWGRGTDTQYF; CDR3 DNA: TGTGCCACCAGTGATTGGGGCCGAGGCACAGATACGCAGTATTTT
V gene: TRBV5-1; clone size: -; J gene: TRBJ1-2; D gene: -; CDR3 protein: CASSLMPDRRDGYTF; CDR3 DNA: TGCGCCAGCAGCTTAATGCCTGACAGGAGGGATGGCTACACCTTC
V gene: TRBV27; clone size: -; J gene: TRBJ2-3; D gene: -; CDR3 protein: CASKGGASGTDTQYF; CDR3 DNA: TGTGCCAGCAAAGGCGGGGCTAGCGGCACAGATACGCAGTATTTT
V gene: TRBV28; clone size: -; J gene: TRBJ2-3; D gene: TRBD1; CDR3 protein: CASSLTGGRGVLLTDTQYF; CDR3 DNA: TGTGCCAGCAGTCTAACAGGGGGAAGGGGCGTCCTCCTCACAGATACGCAGTATTTT
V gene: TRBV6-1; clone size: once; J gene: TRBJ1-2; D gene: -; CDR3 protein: CASSEWGGYGYTF; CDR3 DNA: TGTGCCAGCAGTGAATGGGGGGGCTATGGCTACACCTTC
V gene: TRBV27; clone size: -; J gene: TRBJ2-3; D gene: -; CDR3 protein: CASSYTGNTDTQYF; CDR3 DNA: TGTGCCAGCAGTTACACAGGGAACACAGATACGCAGTATTTT
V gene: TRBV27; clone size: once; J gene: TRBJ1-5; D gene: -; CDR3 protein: CASSPDRAQPQHF; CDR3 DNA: TGTGCCAGCAGTCCCGACCGGGCCCAGCCCCAGCATTTT
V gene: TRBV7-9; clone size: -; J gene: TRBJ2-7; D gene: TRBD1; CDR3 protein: CASSRGQGQFVDEQYF; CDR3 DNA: TGTGCCAGCAGCCGAGGACAGGGGCAATTTGTAGACGAGCAGTACTTC
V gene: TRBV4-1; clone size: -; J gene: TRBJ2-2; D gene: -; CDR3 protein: CASSQAPAGTGELFF; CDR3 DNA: TGCGCCAGCAGCCAGGCTCCGGCGGGCACCGGGGAGCTGTTTTTT
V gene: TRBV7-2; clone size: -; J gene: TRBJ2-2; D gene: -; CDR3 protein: CASSPSLANTGELFF; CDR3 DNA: TGTGCCAGCAGCCCATCACTAGCCAACACCGGGGAGCTGTTTTTT
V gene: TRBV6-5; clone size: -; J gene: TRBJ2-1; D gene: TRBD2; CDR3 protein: CASRTAAGGKNEQFF; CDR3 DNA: TGTGCCAGCAGGACGGCGGCGGGGGGGAAGAATGAGCAGTTCTTC